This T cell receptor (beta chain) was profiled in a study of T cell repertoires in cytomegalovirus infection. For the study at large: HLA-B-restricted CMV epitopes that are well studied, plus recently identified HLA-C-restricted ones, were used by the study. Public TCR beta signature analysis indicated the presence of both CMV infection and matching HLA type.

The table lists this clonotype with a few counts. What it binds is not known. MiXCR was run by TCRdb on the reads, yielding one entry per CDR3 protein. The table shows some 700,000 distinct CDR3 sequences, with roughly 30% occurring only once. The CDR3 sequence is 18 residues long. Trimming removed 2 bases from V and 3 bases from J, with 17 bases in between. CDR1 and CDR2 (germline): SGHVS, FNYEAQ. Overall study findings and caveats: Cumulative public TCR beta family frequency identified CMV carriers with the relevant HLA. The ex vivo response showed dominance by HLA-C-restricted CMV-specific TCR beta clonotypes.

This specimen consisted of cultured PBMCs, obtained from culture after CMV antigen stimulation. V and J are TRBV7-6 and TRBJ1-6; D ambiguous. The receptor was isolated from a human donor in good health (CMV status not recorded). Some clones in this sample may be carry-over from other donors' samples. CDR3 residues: CASSLRPPAADYNSPLHF. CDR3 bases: TGTGCCAGCAGCTTACGCCCTCCGGCGGCAGACTATAATTCACCCCTCCACTTT.